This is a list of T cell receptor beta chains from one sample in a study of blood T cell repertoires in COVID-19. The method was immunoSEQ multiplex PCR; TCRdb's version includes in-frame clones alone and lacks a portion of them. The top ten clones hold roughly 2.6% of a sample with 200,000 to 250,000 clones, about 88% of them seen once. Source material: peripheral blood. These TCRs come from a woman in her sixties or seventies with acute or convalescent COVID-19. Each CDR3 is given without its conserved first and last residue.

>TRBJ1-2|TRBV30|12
AWSKGPSGYGYT
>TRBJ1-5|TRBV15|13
ATSRAGAFNQPQH
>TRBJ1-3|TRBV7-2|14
ASSLGQPASGNTIY
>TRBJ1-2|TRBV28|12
ASSMDRGPDGYT
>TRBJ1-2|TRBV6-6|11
ASSLHGNYGYT
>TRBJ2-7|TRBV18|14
ASSPTLAGGPYEQY
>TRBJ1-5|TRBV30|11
AWTGQGGQPQH
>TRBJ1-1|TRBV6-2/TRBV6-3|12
ASSANRGLAEAF
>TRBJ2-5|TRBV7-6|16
ASSLVASGRGRGETQY
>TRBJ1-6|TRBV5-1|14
ASSLGVGQGDSPLH
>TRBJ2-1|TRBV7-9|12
ASSYSSSYNEQF
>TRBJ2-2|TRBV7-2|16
ASSPYDRGVLSTGELF
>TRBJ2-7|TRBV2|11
ASRGPLSYEQY
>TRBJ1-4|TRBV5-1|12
ASSGGTGGEKLF
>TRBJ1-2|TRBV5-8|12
AGGGYEVPWGYT
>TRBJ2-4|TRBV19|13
ASTPERGTKNIQY
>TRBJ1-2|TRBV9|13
ASSIRQGANYGYT
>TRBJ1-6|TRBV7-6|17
ASSFSPGGQGISNSPLH
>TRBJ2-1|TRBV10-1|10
ASSLANNEQF
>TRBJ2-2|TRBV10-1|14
ASSGIGQGSTGELF
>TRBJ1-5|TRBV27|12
ASSFTNSNQPQH
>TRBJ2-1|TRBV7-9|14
ASSFSSGSGSNEQF
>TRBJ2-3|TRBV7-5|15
ARSVTSGATRTDTQY
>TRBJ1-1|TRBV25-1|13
ASSEPGGRNTEAF
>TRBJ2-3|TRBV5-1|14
ASSLVATREADTQY
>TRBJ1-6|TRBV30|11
AWMDNRNSPLH
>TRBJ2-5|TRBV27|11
ASKRQAQETQY
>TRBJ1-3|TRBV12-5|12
ASGLIEGGNTIY
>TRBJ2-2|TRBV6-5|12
ASGTGQGTGELF
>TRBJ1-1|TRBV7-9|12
ASSLGGVHSEAF
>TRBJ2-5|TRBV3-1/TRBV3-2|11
ASSRGRTETQY
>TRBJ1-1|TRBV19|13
ASSIVGGFAPEAF
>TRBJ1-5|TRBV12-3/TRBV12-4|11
ASSSDRVQPQH
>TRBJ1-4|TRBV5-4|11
ASSSDRDEKLF
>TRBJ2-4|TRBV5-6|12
ASSQVPGAVIQY
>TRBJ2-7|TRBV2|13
ASSPQGFSSYEQY
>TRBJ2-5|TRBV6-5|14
ASSYSGLGVQETQY
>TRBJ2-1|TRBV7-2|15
ASSLAVAGGPSDEQF
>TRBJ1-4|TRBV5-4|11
ASSLSSGEKLF
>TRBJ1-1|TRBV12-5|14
ASGPPRTGRRGEAF
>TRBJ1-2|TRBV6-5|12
ASSSIEGDYGYT
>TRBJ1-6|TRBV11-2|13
ASSLVRERSSPLH
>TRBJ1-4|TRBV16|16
ASSQSTPTGTGREKLF
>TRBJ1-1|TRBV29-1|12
SVSSGGLNTEAF
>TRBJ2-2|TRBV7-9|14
ASSSLAGGLTGELF
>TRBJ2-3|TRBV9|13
ASSGAGGSTDTQY
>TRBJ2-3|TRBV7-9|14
ASSLGFDSPTDTQY
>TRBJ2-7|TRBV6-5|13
ASSYKRGTRYEQY